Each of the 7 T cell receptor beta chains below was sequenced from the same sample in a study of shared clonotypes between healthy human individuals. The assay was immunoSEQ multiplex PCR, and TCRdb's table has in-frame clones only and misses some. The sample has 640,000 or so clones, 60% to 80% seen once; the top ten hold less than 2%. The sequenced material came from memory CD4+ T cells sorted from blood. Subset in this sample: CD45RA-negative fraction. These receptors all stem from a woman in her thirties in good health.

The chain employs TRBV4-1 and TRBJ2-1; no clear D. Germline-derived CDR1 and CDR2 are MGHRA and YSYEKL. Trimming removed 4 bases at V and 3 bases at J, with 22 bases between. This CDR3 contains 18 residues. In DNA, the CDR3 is TGCGCCAGCAGCCCTCAAAGTTTCCGAGACGCCAACTACAATGAGCAGTTCTTC. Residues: CASSPQSFRDANYNEQFF.

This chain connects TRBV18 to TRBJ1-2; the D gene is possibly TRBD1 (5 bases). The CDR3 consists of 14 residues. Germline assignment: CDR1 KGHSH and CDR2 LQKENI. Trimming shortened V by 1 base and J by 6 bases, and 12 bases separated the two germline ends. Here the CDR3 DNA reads TGTGCCAGCTCACCACTCAACAGGAAGGATGGCTACACCTTC. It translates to CASSPLNRKDGYTF.

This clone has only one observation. The CDR3 coding sequence is TGTGCCAGCAGGACAGGGGAGATGAATCAGCCCCAGCATTTT. Translated: CASRTGEMNQPQHF. This sequence joins TRBV19 and TRBJ1-5, with 9 bases fitting TRBD1. Germline V gene lookup returns CDR1 LNHDA and CDR2 SQIVND (reference sequence). After removal of 9 bases from V and 4 bases from J, the junction contained 7 bases not matched to a gene. CDR3 length: 14 amino acids.

DNA for the CDR3: TGTGCCAGCAGTTTATCGCGGGAGGCCTACAATGAGCAGTTCTTC. Translated, it gives CASSLSREAYNEQFF. This chain joins TRBV27 and TRBJ2-1; the match to TRBD2 covers 8 bases. CDR3 size: 15 residues. Germline values: CDR1 MNHEY, CDR2 SMNVEV (reference sequence). Losses at the gene ends were 0 bases for V and 2 bases for J; bases not matched to a gene: 0.

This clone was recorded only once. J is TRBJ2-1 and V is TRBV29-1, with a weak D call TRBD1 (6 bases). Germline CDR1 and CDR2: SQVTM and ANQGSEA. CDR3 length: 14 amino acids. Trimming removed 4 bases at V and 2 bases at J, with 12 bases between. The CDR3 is CSVVQDSPYNEQFF. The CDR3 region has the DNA TGCAGCGTTGTACAGGACAGCCCCTACAATGAGCAGTTCTTC.

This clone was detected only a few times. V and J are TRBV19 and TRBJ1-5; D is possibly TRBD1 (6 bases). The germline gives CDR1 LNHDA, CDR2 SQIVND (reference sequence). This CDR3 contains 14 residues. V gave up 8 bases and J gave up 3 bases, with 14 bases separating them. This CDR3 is CASSQHRDNQPQHF. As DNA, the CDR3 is TGTGCCAGTTCTCAGCACAGGGACAATCAGCCCCAGCATTTT.

The CDR3 reads CASSNGRPSSNQPQHF. In DNA form, the CDR3 reads TGTGCCAGTAGTAATGGGCGACCATCTAGCAATCAGCCCCAGCATTTT. J is TRBJ1-5 and V is TRBV19; no definite D call. This CDR3 spans 16 amino acids. CDR1 and CDR2 from the germline V gene are LNHDA and SQIVND (reference sequence). V shed 4 bases and J shed 0 bases, with 13 bases lying between them.